Each of the 20 T cell receptor beta chains below was sequenced from the same sample in a study of cytomegalovirus exposure and HLA in healthy donors. It was with 60 Vbeta and 13 Jbeta primers that the PCR ran. The assay was immunoSEQ multiplex PCR, and TCRdb's table has in-frame clones only and misses some. In the table there are under 200,000 clones, 60% to 85% of which are singletons. Input material: PBMCs. The receptor source for this set is a female donor in good health and CMV-seronegative.

The chain has TRBV7-6 and TRBJ2-3, with 8 bases aligning to TRBD2. The CDR3 has 16 amino acids. Trimming took 5 bases from V and 0 from J; bases not matched to a gene: 7. The germline CDR1 and CDR2 sequences are SGHVS and FNYEAQ. The CDR3 DNA is TGTGCCAGCAGCCCAATAGCGGGGCTTAGCACAGATACGCAGTATTTT. It encodes CASSPIAGLSTDTQYF.

The gene calls are TRBV7-6 and TRBJ2-3, with 10 bases identical to TRBD2. The CDR3 runs to 17 residues. The germline gives CDR1 SGHVS, CDR2 FNYEAQ. The V gene end was trimmed by 5 bases and the J gene end by 3 bases; junction bases not matched to a gene: 11. The CDR3 loop reads CASSQGQGLAVTDTQYF. The CDR3 bases are TGTGCCAGCAGCCAAGGTCAAGGACTAGCGGTTACAGATACGCAGTATTTT. Combining the CDR3 with reference TRBV7-6 and TRBJ2-3 gives the whole variable domain GAGVSQSPRYKVTKRGQDVALRCDPISGHVSLYWYRQALGQGPEFLTYFNYEAQQDKSGLPNDRFSAERPEGSISTLTIQRTEQRDSAMYRCASSQGQGLAVTDTQYFGPGTRLTVL.

This clone was counted a single time. V gene TRBV29-1 combines with J gene TRBJ2-1; 13 nucleotides line up with TRBD2. The CDR3 has 14 residues. The germline V gene encodes CDR1 SQVTM and CDR2 ANQGSEA. Germline trimming cut 4 bases from V and 5 bases from J; bases unmatched to any gene: 2. The CDR3: CSVAGLAGNNEQFF. In nucleotides, the CDR3 is TGCAGCGTTGCGGGACTAGCGGGGAACAATGAGCAGTTCTTC.

V and J are TRBV30 and TRBJ1-6; the D is unclear. Between the trimmed V and J ends, which lost 4 bases and 6 bases, there was a span of 16 bases. The CDR3 extends over 15 amino acids. CDR1 GTSNPN and CDR2 SVGIG come from the germline V gene (reference sequence). The CDR3 here is CAWNPSRTANSPLHF. The CDR3 DNA sequence: TGTGCCTGGAACCCTAGCCGGACGGCTAATTCACCCCTCCACTTT.

The chain links TRBV6-1 to TRBJ1-4, with TRBD1 as a possible D gene (5 bases). The CDR3 is 17 residues long. V was trimmed by 3 bases and J by 2 bases, leaving 16 bases between them. The V gene's germline CDR1 is MNHNS and CDR2 SASEGT. Written as DNA, the CDR3 is TGTGCCAGCAGTGAGAGGGACTTCCTTGGGACTAATGAAAAACTGTTTTTT. This sequence encodes CASSERDFLGTNEKLFF.

The chain uses TRBV2 and TRBJ1-5; D perhaps matches TRBD1 (5 bases). Germline CDR1 and CDR2: SNHLY and FYNNEI. The ends were cut back, 4 bases at V and 7 bases at J, with 20 bases in the middle. The CDR3 consists of 16 residues. CDR3 protein: CASSAPGGRLEQPQHF. Here the CDR3 DNA reads TGTGCCAGCAGTGCCCCGGGGGGAAGGTTAGAGCAGCCCCAGCATTTT. The variable domain in full, with the rest retrieved from reference TRBV2 and TRBJ1-5, is EPEVTQTPSHQVTQMGQEVILRCVPISNHLYFYWYRQILGQKVEFLVSFYNNEISEKSEIFDDQFSVERPDGSNFTLKIRSTKLEDSAMYFCASSAPGGRLEQPQHFGDGTRLSIL.

This clone came up a few times. The chain couples TRBV19 to TRBJ2-3, with TRBD2 matching over 10 bases. The CDR3 is 16 amino acids. V lost 5 bases to trimming and J lost 3 bases; unmatched junction nucleotides: 8. Germline CDR1 reads LNHDA; CDR2 reads SQIVND (reference sequence). This CDR3 is CASSLRRTSGTDTQYF. The DNA of the CDR3 is TGTGCCAGTAGTCTCCGGCGGACTAGCGGAACAGATACGCAGTATTTT.

The V gene is TRBV9, the J gene TRBJ2-1; tentatively, D is TRBD2 (6 bases). V lost 4 bases, J lost 0 bases, and 11 bases lay in between. Germline assignment: CDR1 SGDLS and CDR2 YYNGEE. This CDR3 has 15 amino acids. CDR3 DNA: TGTGCCAGCAGCATGGACGGGAGCTCCTACAATGAGCAGTTCTTC. Encoded protein: CASSMDGSSYNEQFF.

The chain links TRBV13 to TRBJ2-7; D unresolved. Trimming shortened V by 3 bases and J by 0 bases, and 9 bases separated the two germline ends. The germline V gene has CDR1 PRHDT and CDR2 FYEKMQ (reference sequence). The length of the CDR3 is 14 residues. This CDR3 reads CASSFGGDSYEQYF. In nucleotides, the CDR3 is TGTGCCAGCAGCTTTGGCGGTGACTCCTACGAGCAGTACTTC.

The chain has TRBV5-1 and TRBJ1-2, with D hard to call. The germline gives CDR1 SGHRS, CDR2 YFSETQ. Trimming stripped 4 bases from V and 3 bases from J, with 10 bases between. The CDR3 is made up of 13 amino acids. The CDR3 DNA follows: TGCGCCAGCAGCCCGGGGATCGACTATGGCTACACCTTC. Its translation is CASSPGIDYGYTF.

The chain joins TRBV5-4 to TRBJ1-1; a weak D match, TRBD1 (5 bases). This CDR3 is built from 20 residues. V was clipped by 2 bases and J by 3 bases, with 29 bases between them. The germline V gene has CDR1 SGHNT and CDR2 YYREEE (reference sequence). The CDR3 spells CASSFFFATAGPLVDTEAFF. The CDR3 bases are TGTGCCAGCAGCTTTTTTTTTGCTACTGCGGGGCCTTTGGTGGACACTGAAGCTTTCTTT.

The V call is TRBV11-3, the J call TRBJ2-3; TRBD1 matches 8 bases. The CDR3 is made up of 15 amino acids. J was trimmed by 3 bases and V by 5 bases; bases with no gene match: 7. In germline, CDR1 is SGHNT, CDR2 YENEEA. The CDR3 sequence is CASSQWTGRTDTQYF. As DNA, the CDR3 is TGTGCCAGCAGCCAATGGACAGGGAGGACAGATACGCAGTATTTT.

Only a few counts were recorded for this clone. The genes are TRBV28 and TRBJ1-2; D uncertain. V was shortened by 7 bases and J by 4 bases, with 16 bases between the two germline ends. CDR3 length equals 14 residues. Germline loops: CDR1 MDHEN, CDR2 SYDVKM. In DNA, the CDR3 is TGTGCCAGCACCCTTGGCGCAGCGACCTATGGCTACACCTTC. Translated, it gives CASTLGAATYGYTF.

The chain couples TRBV7-8 to TRBJ2-2; TRBD2 matches 9 bases. The CDR3 length is 16 residues. V gave up 4 bases and J gave up 7 bases; unmatched junction bases: 10. CDR1 and CDR2 (germline): SGHVS, FQNEAQ. The CDR3: CASSSTRGGAGGELFF. CDR3 bases: TGTGCCAGCAGCTCCACCCGCGGGGGGGCCGGCGGGGAGCTGTTTTTT.

V and J are TRBV7-2 and TRBJ2-7, with D possibly matching TRBD2 (5 bases). The CDR3 sequence is 15 residues long. V was shortened by 1 base and J by 0 bases, with 10 bases between the two germline ends. Germline CDR1 SGHTA, CDR2 FQGNSA. The CDR3 spells CASSLGPGYSYEQYF. Here the CDR3 DNA reads TGTGCCAGCAGCTTAGGACCGGGGTACTCCTACGAGCAGTACTTC.

In this sample, this clone turned up a few times. The same CDR3 also results from other DNA sequences found in this sample. The CDR3 protein is CASSPLAGVSNEQFF. CDR3 bases: TGTGCCAGCAGCCCACTAGCGGGAGTGTCCAATGAGCAGTTCTTC. This chain connects TRBV7-3 to TRBJ2-1, with TRBD2 matching over 11 bases. This CDR3 is 15 amino acids long. J was trimmed by 6 bases and V by 5 bases; bases with no gene match: 6. Germline loops: CDR1 SGHTA, CDR2 FQGTGA.

This clone was seen a few times. The chain has TRBV6-1 and TRBJ1-1; the D gene is possibly TRBD1 (6 bases). The V and J ends lost 1 base and 3 bases respectively, with 6 bases between them. This CDR3 is 13 amino acids long. Germline CDR1 MNHNS, CDR2 SASEGT. CDR3 sequence: CASSEDRDTEAFF. DNA of the CDR3: TGTGCCAGCAGTGAAGACAGGGACACTGAAGCTTTCTTT.

The gene calls are TRBV12-5 and TRBJ1-1; TRBD1 might be the D (6 bases). Germline-derived CDR1 and CDR2 are LGHNT and FRNRAP. V gave up 0 bases and J gave up 4 bases, with 6 bases separating them. The CDR3 contains 13 residues. For the CDR3, the DNA is TGTGCTAGTGGTTTGGTACAGGGCACTGAAGCTTTCTTT. It encodes CASGLVQGTEAFF. The whole variable domain, remainder taken from reference TRBV12-5 and TRBJ1-1, is DARVTQTPRHKVTEMGQEVTMRCQPILGHNTVFWYRQTMMQGLELLAYFRNRAPLDDSGMPKDRFSAEMPDATLATLKIQPSEPRDSAVYFCASGLVQGTEAFFGQGTRLTVV.

This chain uses TRBV19 with TRBJ1-6; 11 bases fit TRBD1. The V gene end was trimmed by 10 bases and the J gene end by 7 bases; junction bases not matched to a gene: 6. The length of the CDR3 is 14 residues. Per the germline V gene, CDR1 is LNHDA and CDR2 is SQIVND (reference sequence). CDR3 DNA sequence: TGTGCCACCACGGGACAGGGGGGGAATTCACCCCTCCACTTT. Amino acids: CATTGQGGNSPLHF.

DNA for the CDR3: TGTGCCAGTAGTACCGACTTCTCTGGGGCCAACGTCCTGACTTTC. This sequence encodes CASSTDFSGANVLTF. The genes are TRBV19 and TRBJ2-6, with D hard to call. The CDR3 is 15 residues long. Germline values: CDR1 LNHDA, CDR2 SQIVND (reference sequence). The ends were cut back, 4 bases at V and 0 bases at J, with 7 bases in the middle.